These 5 T cell receptor beta chains were sequenced from one sample in a study of T cell responses to AZD1222 COVID-19 vaccine (dated by TCRdb to about 2021). According to the study, the label for this sample's time point signals: about 28 days (+/-7) after the second vaccine dose. Libraries were prepared through the immunoSEQ multiplex PCR assay. The immuneACCESS repertoire file appears here via TCRdb, limited to in-frame rearrangements. These files lack a portion of the clones; in checked studies, under half of the deficit traces to unresolved V genes, and the cause of the others is not known. The sample yields about 75,000 clones; around 87% were counted once. The ten largest clones capture roughly 18% of the sample. The input for sequencing was peripheral blood, taken 28 days after the second AZD1222 dose. These TCRs come from an adult who received the AZD1222 COVID-19 vaccine.

The gene calls are TRBV5-6 and TRBJ1-5; TRBD1 matches at 8 bases. The germline CDR1 and CDR2 sequences are SGHDT and YYEEEE. V was clipped by 4 bases and J by 3 bases; unmatched bases: 12. This CDR3 has 17 residues. CDR3 in amino acids: CASSASSTGGDNQPQHF. CDR3 bases: TGTGCCAGCAGCGCGTCCTCTACAGGGGGTGACAATCAGCCCCAGCATTTT.

The chain's CDR3 is CASSSADRMSSYNEQFF. CDR3 DNA: TGTGCCAGCAGTTCCGCGGACAGGATGAGCTCCTACAATGAGCAGTTCTTC. The chain combines TRBV27 with TRBJ2-1; 7 positions agree with TRBD1. The CDR3 sequence is 17 residues long. Germline V lookup: CDR1 MNHEY, CDR2 SMNVEV (reference sequence). The junction had 9 bases not matched to a gene; V was cut back by 4 bases and J by 0 bases.

This chain connects TRBV11-2 to TRBJ1-1; D call uncertain. V lost 5 bases and J 0 bases, leaving 7 bases between the germline ends. Germline V gives CDR1 SGHAT, CDR2 FQNNGV. The CDR3 is made up of 13 amino acids. The CDR3 DNA is TGTGCCAGCAGCAATAACATGAACACTGAAGCTTTCTTT. Translation: CASSNNMNTEAFF.

Here the CDR3 DNA reads TGCGCCAGCAGCTTGGAAGGGATTAGCAATCAGCCCCAGCATTTT. This gives the protein CASSLEGISNQPQHF. The chain joins TRBV5-1 to TRBJ1-5; the D is unclear. CDR1 is SGHRS, CDR2 YFSETQ, per germline. Trimming took off 0 bases at V and 0 bases at J, with 7 bases between the two ends. The CDR3 sequence is 15 residues long.

V and J are TRBV7-2 and TRBJ2-5; D tentatively reads TRBD1 or TRBD2 (5 bases each). CDR1 SGHTA and CDR2 FQGNSA come from the germline V gene. CDR3 size: 13 residues. Trimming took off 4 bases at V and 2 bases at J, with 8 bases between the two ends. The CDR3 region has the DNA TGTGCCAGCAGCTGGGGACCACAAGAGACCCAGTACTTC. This gives the protein CASSWGPQETQYF.